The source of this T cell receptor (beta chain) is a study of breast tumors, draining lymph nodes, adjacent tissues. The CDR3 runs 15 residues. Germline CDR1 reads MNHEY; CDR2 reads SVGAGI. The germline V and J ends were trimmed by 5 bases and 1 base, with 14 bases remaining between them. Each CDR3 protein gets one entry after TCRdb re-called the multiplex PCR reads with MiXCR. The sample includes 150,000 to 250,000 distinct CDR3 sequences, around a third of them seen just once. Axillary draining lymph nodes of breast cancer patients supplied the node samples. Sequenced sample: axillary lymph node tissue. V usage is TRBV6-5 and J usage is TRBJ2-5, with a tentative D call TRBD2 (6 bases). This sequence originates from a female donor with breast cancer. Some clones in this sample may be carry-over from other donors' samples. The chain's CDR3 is CASSHRSGLQETQYF. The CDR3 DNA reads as TGTGCCAGCAGTCACCGGAGCGGGCTCCAAGAGACCCAGTACTTC.